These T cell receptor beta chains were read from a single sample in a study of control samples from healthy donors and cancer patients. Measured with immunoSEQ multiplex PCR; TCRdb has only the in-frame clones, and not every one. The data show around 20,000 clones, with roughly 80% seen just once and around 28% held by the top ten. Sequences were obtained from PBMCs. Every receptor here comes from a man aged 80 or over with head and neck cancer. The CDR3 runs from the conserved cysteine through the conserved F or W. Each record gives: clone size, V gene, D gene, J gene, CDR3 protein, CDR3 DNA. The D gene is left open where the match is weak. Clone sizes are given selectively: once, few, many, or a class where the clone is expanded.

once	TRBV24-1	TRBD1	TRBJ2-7	CATSDSRQGNYEQYF	TGTGCCACCAGTGACTCGCGACAGGGTAACTACGAGCAGTACTTC
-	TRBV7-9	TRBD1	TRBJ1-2	CASSGQGAYGYTF	TGTGCCAGCAGCGGACAGGGGGCGTATGGCTACACCTTC
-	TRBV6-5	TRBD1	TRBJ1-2	CASALDRGSNYGYTF	TGTGCCAGCGCCCTGGACAGGGGGTCTAACTATGGCTACACCTTC
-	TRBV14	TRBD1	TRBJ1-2	CASSQASSTGVRGYTF	TGTGCCAGCAGCCAAGCGTCCTCAACAGGGGTGAGGGGCTACACCTTC
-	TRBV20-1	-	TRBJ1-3	CSAGPGSTIYF	TGCAGTGCAGGGCCCGGGTCCACCATATATTTT
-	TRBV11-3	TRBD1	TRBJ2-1	CASSLEGTGANNEQFF	TGTGCCAGCAGCTTAGAAGGGACAGGGGCGAACAATGAGCAGTTCTTC
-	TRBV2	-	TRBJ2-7	CASRGGFHEQYF	TGTGCCAGCAGGGGGGGCTTTCACGAGCAGTACTTC
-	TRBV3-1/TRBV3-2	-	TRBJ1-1	CASSQWVISSWAFF	TGTGCCAGCAGCCAATGGGTTATATCGTCGTGGGCTTTCTTT
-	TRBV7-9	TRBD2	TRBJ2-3	CASSSWTSGGASTDTQYF	TGTGCCAGCTCGAGTTGGACTAGCGGGGGGGCCAGCACAGATACGCAGTATTTT
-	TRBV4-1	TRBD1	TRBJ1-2	CASSQTGTGANYGYTF	TGCGCCAGCAGCCAAACCGGGACAGGGGCCAACTATGGCTACACCTTC
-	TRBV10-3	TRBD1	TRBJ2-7	CAIGAGQGNRYEQYF	TGTGCCATCGGGGCGGGACAGGGGAACCGCTACGAGCAGTACTTC
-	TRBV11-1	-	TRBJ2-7	CASSQEREWDEQYF	TGTGCCAGCAGCCAAGAGAGGGAATGGGACGAGCAGTACTTC
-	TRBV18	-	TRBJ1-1	CASSPYTNTEAFF	TGTGCCAGCTCACCTTACACGAACACTGAAGCTTTCTTT
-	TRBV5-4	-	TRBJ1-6	CASSLDPTGNSPLHF	TGTGCCAGCAGCTTGGATCCGACGGGGAATTCACCCCTCCACTTT
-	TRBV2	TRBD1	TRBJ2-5	CATVLQGEQETQYF	TGTGCCACTGTTCTTCAGGGGGAGCAAGAGACCCAGTACTTC
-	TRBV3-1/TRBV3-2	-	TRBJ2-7	CASSHSYEQYF	TGTGCCAGCAGCCATTCCTACGAGCAGTACTTC
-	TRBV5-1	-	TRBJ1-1	CASSFEGNTEAFF	TGCGCCAGCAGCTTCGAGGGGAATACTGAAGCTTTCTTT
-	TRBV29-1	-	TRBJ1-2	CSVEQVGIYGYTF	TGCAGCGTTGAACAGGTGGGGATCTATGGCTACACCTTC
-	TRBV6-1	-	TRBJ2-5	CASSEARLLEAETQYF	TGTGCCAGCAGTGAAGCCCGGCTTCTAGAAGCCGAGACCCAGTACTTC
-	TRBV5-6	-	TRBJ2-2	CASSFGDLGELFF	TGTGCCAGCAGCTTTGGGGATCTGGGGGAGCTGTTTTTT
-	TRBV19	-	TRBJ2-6	CASSMRQLSGANVLTF	TGTGCCAGTAGTATGAGACAGCTCTCTGGGGCCAACGTCCTGACTTTC
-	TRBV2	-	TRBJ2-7	CASSGTDTGHEQYF	TGTGCCAGCAGTGGGACAGATACGGGACACGAGCAGTACTTC
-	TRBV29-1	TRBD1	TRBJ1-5	CSVEDGQGVGQPQHF	TGCAGCGTTGAAGACGGACAGGGGGTTGGTCAGCCCCAGCATTTT